The 7 T cell receptor beta chains reported below all come from one sample, sequenced in a study of blood T cell repertoires in COVID-19. Measured with immunoSEQ multiplex PCR; TCRdb has only the in-frame clones, and not every one. The sample holds about 27,000 clones, roughly 91% seen once. Sequenced material: peripheral blood. The receptors derive from a man aged 70 or older with active COVID-19.

The V and J genes are TRBV7-9 and TRBJ1-4; no clear D gene. Trimming took 3 bases from V and 5 from J, leaving 10 bases between them. This CDR3 is built from 14 residues. The germline V gene encodes CDR1 SEHNR and CDR2 FQNEAQ (reference sequence). The CDR3 nucleotides read TGTGCCAGCAGCTTCGCCAGCGACAATGAAAAACTGTTTTTT. Translation gives CASSFASDNEKLFF.

The chain recombines TRBV19 with TRBJ2-7, with TRBD1 matching over 10 bases. CDR1 is LNHDA, CDR2 SQIVND, per germline (reference sequence). The V and J ends lost 6 bases and 1 base, in that order; junction bases with no gene match: 3. The CDR3 length is 14 residues. CDR3 nucleotide sequence: TGTGCCAGTAGGGGACAGGGGAATTCCTACGAGCAGTACTTC. Its translation: CASRGQGNSYEQYF.

The J gene is TRBJ2-1, the V gene TRBV2; 8 nucleotides align to TRBD2. J was trimmed by 4 bases and V by 11 bases; bases with no gene match: 16. This CDR3 region has 16 residues. Germline CDR1 and CDR2: SNHLY and FYNNEI. CDR3 sequence (DNA): TGTGCCGCCCAAAGGGGAGCGGGGGTGCTATACAATGAGCAGTTCTTC. It specifies CAAQRGAGVLYNEQFF.

The J gene is TRBJ2-1, the V gene TRBV10-3, with 9 bases matching TRBD1. V gave up 3 bases and J gave up 4 bases; unmatched junction bases: 7. From germline, CDR1 is ENHRY and CDR2 SYGVKD. The CDR3 spans 16 residues. The CDR3 sequence is CAISDPTGGIYNEQFF. The DNA for the CDR3 is TGTGCCATCAGTGATCCGACAGGGGGTATTTACAATGAGCAGTTCTTC.

This clone was recorded once. The chain carries TRBV2 and TRBJ1-3; 7 positions agree with TRBD1. Germline V gene lookup returns CDR1 SNHLY and CDR2 FYNNEI. Trimming at V came to 4 bases and at J to 0 bases, leaving 0 bases not matched to a gene. This CDR3 region has 14 residues. The CDR3 loop reads CASSAGGSGNTIYF. CDR3 nucleotide sequence: TGTGCCAGCAGTGCAGGGGGCTCTGGAAACACCATATATTTT. Drawing the rest from reference TRBV2 and TRBJ1-3, the complete variable domain is EPEVTQTPSHQVTQMGQEVILRCVPISNHLYFYWYRQILGQKVEFLVSFYNNEISEKSEIFDDQFSVERPDGSNFTLKIRSTKLEDSAMYFCASSAGGSGNTIYFGEGSWLTVV.

The chain has TRBV6-5 and TRBJ2-3, with 7 bases identical to TRBD1. The CDR3 spans 14 residues. Trimming removed 10 bases from V and 1 base from J; junction bases left unmatched: 8. Germline CDR1 is MNHEY and CDR2 is SVGAGI. The CDR3 region has the DNA TGTGCCACCGGGAACGGACAGGGCACAGATACGCAGTATTTT. Translating gives CATGNGQGTDTQYF.

This chain joins TRBV2 and TRBJ2-1; 7 nucleotides align to TRBD2. CDR1 and CDR2 (germline): SNHLY, FYNNEI. V was clipped by 0 bases and J by 3 bases; unmatched bases: 2. The CDR3 spans 15 residues. The CDR3 bases are TGTGCCAGCAGTGAAGCGCGGGGGATCTACAATGAGCAGTTCTTC. Its translation is CASSEARGIYNEQFF.